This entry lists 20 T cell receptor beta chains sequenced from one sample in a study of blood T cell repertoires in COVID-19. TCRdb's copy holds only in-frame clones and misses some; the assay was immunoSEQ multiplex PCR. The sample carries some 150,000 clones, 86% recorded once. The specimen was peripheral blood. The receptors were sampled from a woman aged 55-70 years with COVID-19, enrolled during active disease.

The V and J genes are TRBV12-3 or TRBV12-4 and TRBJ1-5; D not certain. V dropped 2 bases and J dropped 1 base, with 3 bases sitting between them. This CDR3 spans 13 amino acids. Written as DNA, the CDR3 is TGTGCCAGCAGTTTATCAAGCAATCAGCCCCAGCATTTT. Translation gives CASSLSSNQPQHF.

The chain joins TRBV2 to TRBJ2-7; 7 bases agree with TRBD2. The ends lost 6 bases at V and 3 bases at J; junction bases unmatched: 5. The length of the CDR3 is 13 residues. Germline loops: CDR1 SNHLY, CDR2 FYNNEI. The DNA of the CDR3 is TGTGCCAGCAGCCGGGGAGGGTTCTACGAGCAGTACTTC. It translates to CASSRGGFYEQYF.

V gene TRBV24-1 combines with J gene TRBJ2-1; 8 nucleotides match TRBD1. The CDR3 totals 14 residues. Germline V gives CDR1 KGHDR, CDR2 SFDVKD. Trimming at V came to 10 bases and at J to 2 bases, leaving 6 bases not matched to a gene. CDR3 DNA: TGTGCCACTCAGGGGGCGCATCCCTACAATGAGCAGTTCTTC. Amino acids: CATQGAHPYNEQFF.

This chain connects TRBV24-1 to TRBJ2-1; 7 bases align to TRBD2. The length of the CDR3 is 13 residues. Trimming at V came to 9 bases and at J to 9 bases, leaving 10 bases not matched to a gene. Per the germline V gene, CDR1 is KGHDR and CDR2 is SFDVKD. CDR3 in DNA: TGTGCCACCTCGGGGGGAGGGCGGTCTGAGCAGTTCTTC. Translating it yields CATSGGGRSEQFF.

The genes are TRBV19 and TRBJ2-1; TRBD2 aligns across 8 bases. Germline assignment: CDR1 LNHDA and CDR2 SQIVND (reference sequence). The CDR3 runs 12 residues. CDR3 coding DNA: TGTGCTAGCGGGAACTCCTACAATGAGCAGTTCTTC. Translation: CASGNSYNEQFF.

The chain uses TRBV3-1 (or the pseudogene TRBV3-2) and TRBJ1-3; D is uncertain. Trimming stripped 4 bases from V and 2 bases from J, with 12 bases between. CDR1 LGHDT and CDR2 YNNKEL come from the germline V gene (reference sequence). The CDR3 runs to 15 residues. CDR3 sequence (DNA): TGTGCCAGCAGCCCAGACTCGGGTGCTGGAAACACCATATATTTT. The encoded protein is CASSPDSGAGNTIYF.

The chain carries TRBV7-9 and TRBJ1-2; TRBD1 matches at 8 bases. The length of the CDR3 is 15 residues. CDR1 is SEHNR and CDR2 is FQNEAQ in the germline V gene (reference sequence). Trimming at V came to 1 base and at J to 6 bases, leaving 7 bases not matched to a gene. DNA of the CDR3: TGTGCCAGCAGCTTAGTTAACCAGGGGGCGAATGGCTACACCTTC. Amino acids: CASSLVNQGANGYTF. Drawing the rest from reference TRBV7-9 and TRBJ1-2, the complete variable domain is DTGVSQNPRHKITKRGQNVTFRCDPISEHNRLYWYRQTLGQGPEFLTYFQNEAQLEKSRLLSDRFSAERPKGSFSTLEIQRTEQGDSAMYLCASSLVNQGANGYTFGSGTRLTVV.

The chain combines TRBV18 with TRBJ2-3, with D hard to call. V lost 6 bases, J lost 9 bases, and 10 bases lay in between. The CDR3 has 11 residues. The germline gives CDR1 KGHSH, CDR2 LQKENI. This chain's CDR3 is CASSPPGTQYF. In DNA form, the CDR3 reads TGTGCCAGCTCTCCCCCCGGGACGCAGTATTTT.

CDR3: CAWSPRGEAGANVLTF. The CDR3 region has the DNA TGTGCCTGGAGTCCCCGGGGGGAGGCTGGGGCCAACGTCCTGACTTTC. The V call is TRBV30, the J call TRBJ2-6; TRBD2 matches at 7 bases. The CDR3 totals 16 residues. Germline loops: CDR1 GTSNPN, CDR2 SVGIG (reference sequence). V lost 2 bases and J lost 2; bases outside the gene matches: 6.

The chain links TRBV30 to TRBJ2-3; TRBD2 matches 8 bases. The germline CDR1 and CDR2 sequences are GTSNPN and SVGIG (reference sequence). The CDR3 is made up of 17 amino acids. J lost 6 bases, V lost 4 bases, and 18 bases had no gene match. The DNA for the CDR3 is TGTGCCTGGATCAACGCGGGAGGCCAGATTGGGGGGGATACGCAGTATTTT. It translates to CAWINAGGQIGGDTQYF.

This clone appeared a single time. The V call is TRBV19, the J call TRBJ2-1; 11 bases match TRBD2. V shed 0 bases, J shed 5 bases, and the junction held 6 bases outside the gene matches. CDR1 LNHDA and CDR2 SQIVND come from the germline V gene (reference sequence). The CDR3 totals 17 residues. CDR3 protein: CASSIDRLAGYNNEQFF. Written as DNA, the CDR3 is TGTGCCAGTAGTATAGATCGACTAGCGGGATATAACAATGAGCAGTTCTTC.

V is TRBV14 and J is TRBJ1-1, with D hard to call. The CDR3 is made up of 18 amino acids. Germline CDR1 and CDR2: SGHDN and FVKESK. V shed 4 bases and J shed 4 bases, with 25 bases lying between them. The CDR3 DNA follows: TGTGCCAGCAGCCGCTTAGCTCAACCTGGGTCACGAGGCACTGAAGCTTTCTTT. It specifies CASSRLAQPGSRGTEAFF.

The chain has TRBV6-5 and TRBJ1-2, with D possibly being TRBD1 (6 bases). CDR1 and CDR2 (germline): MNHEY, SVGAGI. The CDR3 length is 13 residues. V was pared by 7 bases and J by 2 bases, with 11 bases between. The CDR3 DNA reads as TGTGCCAGCACCCGGGGGGCGAACTATGGCTACACCTTC. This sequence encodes CASTRGANYGYTF.

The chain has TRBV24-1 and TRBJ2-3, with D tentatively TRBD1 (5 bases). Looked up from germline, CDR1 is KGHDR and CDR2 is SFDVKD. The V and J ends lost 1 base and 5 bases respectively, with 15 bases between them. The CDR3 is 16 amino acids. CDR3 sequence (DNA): TGTGCCACCAGTGATTTTCGAGATCCTAGGGGAGATACGCAGTATTTT. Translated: CATSDFRDPRGDTQYF.

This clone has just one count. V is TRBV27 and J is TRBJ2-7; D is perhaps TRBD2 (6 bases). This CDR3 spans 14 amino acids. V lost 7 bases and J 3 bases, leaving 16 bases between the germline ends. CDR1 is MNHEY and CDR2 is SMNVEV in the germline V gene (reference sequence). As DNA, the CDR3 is TGTGCCAGCATCAAATCGGGCGGGAACTACGAGCAGTACTTC. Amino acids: CASIKSGGNYEQYF.

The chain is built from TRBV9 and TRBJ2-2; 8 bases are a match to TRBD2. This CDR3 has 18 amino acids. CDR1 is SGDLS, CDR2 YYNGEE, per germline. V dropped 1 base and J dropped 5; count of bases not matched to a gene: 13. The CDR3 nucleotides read TGTGCCAGCAGCGTACTACCCGGAGGGCTAGCGGGTACCGGGGAGCTGTTTTTT. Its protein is CASSVLPGGLAGTGELFF.

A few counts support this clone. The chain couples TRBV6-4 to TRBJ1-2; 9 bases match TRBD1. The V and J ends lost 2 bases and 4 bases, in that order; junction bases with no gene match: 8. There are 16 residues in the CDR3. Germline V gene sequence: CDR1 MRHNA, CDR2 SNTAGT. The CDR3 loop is CASSDTRTGEGYGYTF. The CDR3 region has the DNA TGTGCCAGCAGTGACACGCGGACAGGGGAGGGCTATGGCTACACCTTC.

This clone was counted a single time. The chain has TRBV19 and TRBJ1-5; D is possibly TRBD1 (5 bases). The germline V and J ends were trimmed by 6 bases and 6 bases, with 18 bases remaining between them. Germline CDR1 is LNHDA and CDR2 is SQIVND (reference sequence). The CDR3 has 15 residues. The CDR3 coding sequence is TGTGCCAGTAGCATCCCAGGGTTTGCTCCTCAGCCCCAGCATTTT. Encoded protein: CASSIPGFAPQPQHF. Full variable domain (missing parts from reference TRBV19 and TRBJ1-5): DGGITQSPKYLFRKEGQNVTLSCEQNLNHDAMYWYRQDPGQGLRLIYYSQIVNDFQKGDIAEGYSVSREKKESFPLTVTSAQKNPTAFYLCASSIPGFAPQPQHFGDGTRLSIL.

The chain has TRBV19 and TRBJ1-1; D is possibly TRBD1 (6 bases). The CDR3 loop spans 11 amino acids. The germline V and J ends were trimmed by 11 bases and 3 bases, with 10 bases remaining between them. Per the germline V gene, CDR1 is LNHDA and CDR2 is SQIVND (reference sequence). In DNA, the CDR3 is TGTGCCTCCGGACAGTACACTGAAGCTTTCTTT. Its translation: CASGQYTEAFF.

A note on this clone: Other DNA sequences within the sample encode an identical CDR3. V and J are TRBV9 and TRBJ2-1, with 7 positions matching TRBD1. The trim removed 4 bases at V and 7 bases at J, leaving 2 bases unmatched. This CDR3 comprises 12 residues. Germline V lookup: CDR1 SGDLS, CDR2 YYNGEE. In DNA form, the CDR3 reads TGTGCCAGCAGCCCAGGGGGAAATGAGCAGTTCTTC. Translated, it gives CASSPGGNEQFF.